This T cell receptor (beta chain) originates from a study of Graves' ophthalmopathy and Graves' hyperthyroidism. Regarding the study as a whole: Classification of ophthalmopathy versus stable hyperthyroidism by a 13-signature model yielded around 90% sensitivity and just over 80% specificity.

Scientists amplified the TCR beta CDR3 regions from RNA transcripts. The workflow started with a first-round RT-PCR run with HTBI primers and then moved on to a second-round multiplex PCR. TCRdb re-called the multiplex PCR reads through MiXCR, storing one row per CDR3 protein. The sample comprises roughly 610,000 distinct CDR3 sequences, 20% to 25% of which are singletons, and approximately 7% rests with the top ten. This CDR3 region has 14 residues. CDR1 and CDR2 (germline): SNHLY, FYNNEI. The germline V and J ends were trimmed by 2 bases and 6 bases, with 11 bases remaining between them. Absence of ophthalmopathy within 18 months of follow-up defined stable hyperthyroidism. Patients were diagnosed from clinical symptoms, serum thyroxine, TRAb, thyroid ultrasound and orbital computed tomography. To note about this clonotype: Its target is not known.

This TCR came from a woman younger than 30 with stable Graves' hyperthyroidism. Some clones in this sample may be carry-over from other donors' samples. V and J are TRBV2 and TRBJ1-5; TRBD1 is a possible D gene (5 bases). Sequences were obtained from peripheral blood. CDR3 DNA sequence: TGTGCCAGCAGTGAACAGGGAGGGCGTCAGCCCCAGCATTTT. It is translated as CASSEQGGRQPQHF.